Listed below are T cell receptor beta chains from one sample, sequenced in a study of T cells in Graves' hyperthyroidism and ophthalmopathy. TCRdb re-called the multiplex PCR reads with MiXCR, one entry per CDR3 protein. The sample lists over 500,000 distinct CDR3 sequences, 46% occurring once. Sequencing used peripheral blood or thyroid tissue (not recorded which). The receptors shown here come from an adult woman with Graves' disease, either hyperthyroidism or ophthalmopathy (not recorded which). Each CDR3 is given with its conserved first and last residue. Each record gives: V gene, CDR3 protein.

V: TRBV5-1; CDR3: CASSLGDGNSPLHF
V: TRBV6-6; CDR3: CASRIPDSWRSPAFF
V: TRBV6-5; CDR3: CASSSPTQANTEAFF
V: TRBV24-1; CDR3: CATSDGHTDTQYF
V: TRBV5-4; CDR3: CASSFPGVDTIYF
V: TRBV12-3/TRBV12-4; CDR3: CASARAPNSPLHF
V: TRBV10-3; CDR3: CAISKVESSYEQYF
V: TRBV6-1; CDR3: CASSPPGLAVPSYEQYF
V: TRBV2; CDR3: CASSGRDNPYGYTF
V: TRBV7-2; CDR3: CASSTGQTMNTEAFF
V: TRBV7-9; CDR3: CASRAWGAKETQYF
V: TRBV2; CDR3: CASRGLLAGQETQYF
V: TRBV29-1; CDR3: CSVEQGASEQYF
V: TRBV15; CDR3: CATSAGLLNQPQHF
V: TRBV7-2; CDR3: CASRPGGGNTEAFF
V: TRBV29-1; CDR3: CSVIMANYGYTF
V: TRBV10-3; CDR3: CAISGGPKSSGNTIYF
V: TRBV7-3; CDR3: CASSFEQYGYTF
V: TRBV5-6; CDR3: CASSAGISPLHF
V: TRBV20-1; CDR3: CSARDGPDRIYGYTF
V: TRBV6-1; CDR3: CASSSYRANGELFF
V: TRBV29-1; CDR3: CSATGLSGNTIYF
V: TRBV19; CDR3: CASSWTGGRNQPQHF
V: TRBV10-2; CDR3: CASKSDRTNYHEQYF
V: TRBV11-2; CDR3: CASSPAGKGAPLHF
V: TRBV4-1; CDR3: CASSQDRISYEQYF
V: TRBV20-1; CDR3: CSAREAGGGSPLHF
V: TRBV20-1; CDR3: CSARDARQPATNEKLFF
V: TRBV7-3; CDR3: CASSPQTGVATEAFF
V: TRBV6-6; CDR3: CASRIRGGGANVLTF